These 16 T cell receptor beta chains were all obtained from the same sample, sequenced in a study of molecular identifiers for immune sequencing clone quantification. TCRdb redid the calling of the PCR reads with MiXCR, one entry per CDR3 protein. The profile covers tens of thousands of distinct CDR3 sequences, with 15% to 20% appearing a single time and approximately 1.5% taken by the ten largest. Sequenced material: naive CD8+ T cells from blood, with Jurkat cell RNA spiked in. Subset noted: FACS-sorted CD8+CD4-CCR7+CD45RA+ naive T cells. The receptor source for this set is a human donor in good health. Some libraries in this study had Jurkat cell RNA spiked in.

Judged by abundance, this clonotype is medium-sized. This chain links TRBV29-1 with TRBJ1-1; a weak D match, TRBD1 (6 bases). V was trimmed by 0 bases and J by 3 bases, leaving 14 bases between them. Germline V gene sequence: CDR1 SQVTM, CDR2 ANQGSEA. The CDR3 is 15 amino acids. CDR3 region: CSVEELARGYTEAFF. CDR3 nucleotide sequence: TGCAGCGTTGAAGAGCTGGCCAGGGGTTACACTGAAGCTTTCTTT.

This clonotype was detected many times. The chain uses TRBV10-3 and TRBJ2-1; 15 nucleotides align to TRBD2. The CDR3 length is 14 residues. After removal of 6 bases from V and 7 bases from J, the junction contained 1 base not matched to a gene. Germline lookup yields CDR1 ENHRY and CDR2 SYGVKD. CDR3 in DNA: TGTGCCATCAGCGGACTAGCGGGAGGGAATGAGCAGTTCTTC. This encodes CAISGLAGGNEQFF.

This clonotype was seen many times. This chain joins TRBV11-2 and TRBJ2-1, with D hard to call. The germline CDR1 and CDR2 sequences are SGHAT and FQNNGV. The CDR3 sequence is 13 residues long. V dropped 5 bases and J dropped 10 bases, with 15 bases sitting between them. Written as DNA, the CDR3 is TGTGCCAGCAGCCCCCCGGCTGTAGAGGAGCAGTTCTTC. Residues: CASSPPAVEEQFF.

The V gene is TRBV6-5, the J gene TRBJ2-2; possibly TRBD1 for D (6 bases). The length of the CDR3 is 15 residues. Germline V gives CDR1 MNHEY, CDR2 SVGAGI. Trimming left V 0 bases short and J 5 bases short, with 10 bases between. The CDR3 DNA reads TGTGCCAGCAGTTACTCCTCAGGGGTAACCGGGGAGCTGTTTTTT. It translates to CASSYSSGVTGELFF.

In regard to this clonotype: This may arise from a read error, as a much more abundant clone is one base away. The CDR3 spells CGARDKGTNQKETQYF. DNA for the CDR3: TGCGGTGCTAGAGATAAGGGGACTAACCAAAAAGAGACCCAGTACTTC. V is TRBV20-1 and J is TRBJ2-5, with 7 bases aligning to TRBD2. The CDR3 sequence is 16 residues long. Germline V CDR1 and CDR2: DFQATT, SNEGSKA (reference sequence).

The sample holds many counts of this clonotype. The chain has TRBV11-2 and TRBJ2-7; D could derive from TRBD1 or TRBD2 (6 bases each). Germline V gives CDR1 SGHAT, CDR2 FQNNGV. Trimming left V 3 bases short and J 6 bases short, with 12 bases between. The CDR3 spans 13 residues. CDR3 nucleotides: TGTGCCAGCAGCTTGGACAAGGGGGGCGAGCAGTACTTC. Translation gives CASSLDKGGEQYF.

Comment on this clonotype: Given a much more abundant clone one base away, this may be a read error. This chain links TRBV23-1 with TRBJ2-7; a possible D gene is TRBD2 (5 bases). TRBV23-1 belongs to the ORF category, with a function that is uncertain. This CDR3 comprises 13 residues. The CDR3 here is CAGRTELDYEQYF. CDR3 coding DNA: TGCGCCGGCAGGACTGAACTAGACTACGAGCAGTACTTC.

About this clonotype: Being one base from a much bigger clone, this may be a read error. Without the conserved terminal phenylalanine or tryptophan, this CDR3 likely stems from a read error. V and J are TRBV11-3 and TRBJ1-2; D unclear. CDR1 and CDR2 (germline): SGHNT, YENEEA. The germline V and J ends were trimmed by 5 bases and 2 bases, with 15 bases remaining between them. The CDR3 extends over 15 amino acids. CDR3 protein: CASSPLLVGNYGYTI. In nucleotides, the CDR3 is TGTGCCAGCAGCCCACTCTTAGTGGGGAACTATGGCTACACCATC.

This clonotype was detected a few times. One junction end disagrees with the germline gene, perhaps due to a read error. The V call is TRBV10-3, the J call TRBJ2-1; D remains ambiguous. CDR1 ENHRY and CDR2 SYGVKD come from the germline V gene. The CDR3 consists of 13 residues. The CDR3 DNA follows: TGTGCCGTCAGTGAACTCCGAGTCGATGAGCAGTTCTTC. Its translation is CAVSELRVDEQFF.

This clonotype appeared a single time. It may be a read error: a sequence one base away is much more abundant. The V and J genes are TRBV6-1 and TRBJ2-3, with TRBD2 as a possible D gene (6 bases). The germline V gene encodes CDR1 MNHNS and CDR2 SASEGT. The V end lost 6 bases, the J end lost 1 base, and 14 bases lay between the germline ends. The CDR3 runs 15 residues. In DNA form, the CDR3 reads TGTGCCAGCAGCTTACGGAGGGGTGGCACAGATACGCAGTATTTT. Its translation is CASSLRRGGTDTQYF.

This clonotype was recorded many times. The chain couples TRBV6-2 or TRBV6-3 to TRBJ2-2; 9 nucleotides align to TRBD1. Germline assignment: CDR1 MNHEY and CDR2 SVGEGT. J gave up 5 bases and V 2 bases, and 9 bases lay outside the gene matches. The CDR3 length is 17 residues. The CDR3 loop reads CASSYPKTGGSTGELFF. The CDR3 DNA is TGTGCCAGCAGTTACCCCAAAACAGGGGGCAGTACCGGGGAGCTGTTTTTT.

The chain joins TRBV12-5 to TRBJ2-2; possible D gene TRBD1, 5 bases. This CDR3 has 17 residues. CDR1 and CDR2 from the germline V gene are LGHNT and FRNRAP. V lost 0 bases, J lost 6 bases, and 17 bases lay in between. The CDR3 DNA sequence: TGTGCTAGTGGTTTGGTACAAGTCTTTCCAGGGCCCGGGGAGCTGTTTTTT. Translation: CASGLVQVFPGPGELFF.

The table lists this clonotype with many counts. V gene TRBV24-1 combines with J gene TRBJ2-1; D unclear. With 5 bases removed from V and 0 bases from J, the gap between germline ends came to 10 bases. This CDR3 has 15 amino acids. Germline CDR1 and CDR2: KGHDR and SFDVKD. The chain's CDR3 is CATSVGGSSYNEQFF. As DNA, the CDR3 is TGTGCCACCAGTGTAGGCGGTAGCTCCTACAATGAGCAGTTCTTC.

About this clonotype itself: A much larger clonotype is one base distant, so this may be a read error. V usage is TRBV29-1 and J usage is TRBJ1-1; TRBD1 matches at 7 bases. This CDR3 is built from 12 residues. The V gene's germline CDR1 is SQVTM and CDR2 ANQGSEA. For the CDR3, the DNA is TGCAACGTTGGGACAGTGAACACTGAAGCTTTCTTT. This codes for CNVGTVNTEAFF. The full variable domain, with the rest looked up from reference TRBV29-1 and TRBJ1-1, is SAVISQKPSRDICQRGTSLTIQCQVDSQVTMMFWYRQQPGQSLTLIATANQGSEATYESGFVIDKFPISRPNLTFSTLTVSNMSPEDSSIYLCNVGTVNTEAFFGQGTRLTVV.

V and J are TRBV27 and TRBJ2-1; possible D gene TRBD2, 6 bases. V was shortened by 7 bases and J by 6 bases, with 31 bases between the two germline ends. The CDR3 consists of 19 residues. Per the germline V gene, CDR1 is MNHEY and CDR2 is SMNVEV (reference sequence). The CDR3 DNA reads as TGTGCCAGCATCGGAGGAGGTTTTGTCGGGAGAGATGGGCTCAATGAGCAGTTCTTC. Translated: CASIGGGFVGRDGLNEQFF.

This clonotype was counted many times. The chain carries TRBV7-2 and TRBJ2-2, with unresolved D. The V end was cut by 0 bases, the J end by 6 bases, with 14 bases between. Germline V gene lookup returns CDR1 SGHTA and CDR2 FQGNSA. CDR3 size: 16 residues. The CDR3 reads CASSLAATWTPGELFF. The DNA for the CDR3 is TGTGCCAGCAGCTTAGCGGCGACCTGGACCCCCGGGGAGCTGTTTTTT. Combining the CDR3 with reference TRBV7-2 and TRBJ2-2 gives the whole variable domain GAGVSQSPSNKVTEKGKDVELRCDPISGHTALYWYRQSLGQGLEFLIYFQGNSAPDKSGLPSDRFSAERTGGSVSTLTIQRTQQEDSAVYLCASSLAATWTPGELFFGEGSRLTVL.